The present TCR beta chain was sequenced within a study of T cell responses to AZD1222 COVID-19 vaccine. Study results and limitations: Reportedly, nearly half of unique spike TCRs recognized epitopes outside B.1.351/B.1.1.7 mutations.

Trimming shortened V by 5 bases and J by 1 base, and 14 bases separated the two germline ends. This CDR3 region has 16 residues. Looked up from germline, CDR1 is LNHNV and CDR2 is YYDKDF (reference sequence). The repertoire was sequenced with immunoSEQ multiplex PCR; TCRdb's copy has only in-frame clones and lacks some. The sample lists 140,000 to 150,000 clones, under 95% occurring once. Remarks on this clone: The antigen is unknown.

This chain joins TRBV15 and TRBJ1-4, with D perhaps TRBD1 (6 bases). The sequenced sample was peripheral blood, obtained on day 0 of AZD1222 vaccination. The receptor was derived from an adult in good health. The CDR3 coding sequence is TGTGCCACCAGCCTGATGGGGGCGGGAACTAATGAAAAACTGTTTTTT. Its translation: CATSLMGAGTNEKLFF.